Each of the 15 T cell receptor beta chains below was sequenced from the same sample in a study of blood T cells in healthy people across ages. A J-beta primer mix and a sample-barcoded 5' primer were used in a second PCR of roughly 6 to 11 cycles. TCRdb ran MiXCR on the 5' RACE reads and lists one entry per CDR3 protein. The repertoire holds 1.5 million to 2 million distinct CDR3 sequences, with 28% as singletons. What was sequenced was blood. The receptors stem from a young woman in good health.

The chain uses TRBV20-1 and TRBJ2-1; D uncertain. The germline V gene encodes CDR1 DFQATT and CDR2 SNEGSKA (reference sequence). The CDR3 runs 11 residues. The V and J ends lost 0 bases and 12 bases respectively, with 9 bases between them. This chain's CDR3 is CSARDSWGQFF. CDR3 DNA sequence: TGCAGTGCTAGAGACTCGTGGGGGCAGTTCTTC.

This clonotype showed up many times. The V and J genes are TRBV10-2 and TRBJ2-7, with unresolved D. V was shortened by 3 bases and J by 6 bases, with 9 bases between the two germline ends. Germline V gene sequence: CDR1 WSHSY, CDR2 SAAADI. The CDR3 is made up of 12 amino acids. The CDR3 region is CASSDMLSEQYF. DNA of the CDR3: TGCGCCAGCAGTGATATGCTCAGCGAGCAGTACTTC.

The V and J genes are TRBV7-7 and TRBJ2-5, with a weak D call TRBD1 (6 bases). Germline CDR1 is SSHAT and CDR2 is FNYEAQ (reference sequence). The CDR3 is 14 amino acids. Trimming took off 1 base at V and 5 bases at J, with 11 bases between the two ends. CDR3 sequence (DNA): TGTGCCAGCAGCTTAGGGTCAGACAGGGAGACCCAGTACTTC. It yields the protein CASSLGSDRETQYF.

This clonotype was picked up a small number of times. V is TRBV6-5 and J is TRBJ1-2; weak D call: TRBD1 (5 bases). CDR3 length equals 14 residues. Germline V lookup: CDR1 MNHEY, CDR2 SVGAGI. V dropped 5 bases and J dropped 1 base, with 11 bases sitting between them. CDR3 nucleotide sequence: TGTGCCAGCAGTCCGACAGAGTTTAACTATGGCTACACCTTC. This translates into CASSPTEFNYGYTF.

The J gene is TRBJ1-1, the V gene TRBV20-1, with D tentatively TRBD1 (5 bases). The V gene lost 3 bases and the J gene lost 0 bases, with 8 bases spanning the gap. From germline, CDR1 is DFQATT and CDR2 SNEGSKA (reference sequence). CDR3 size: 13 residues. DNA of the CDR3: TGCAGTGCTAGGAACAGGTTGAACACTGAAGCTTTCTTT. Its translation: CSARNRLNTEAFF.

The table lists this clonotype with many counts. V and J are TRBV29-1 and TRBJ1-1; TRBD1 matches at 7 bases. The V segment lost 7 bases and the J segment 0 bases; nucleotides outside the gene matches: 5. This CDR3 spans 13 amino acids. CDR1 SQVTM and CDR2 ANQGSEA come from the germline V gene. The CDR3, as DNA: TGCAGCGCCTCTGGGACAGTGAACACTGAAGCTTTCTTT. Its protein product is CSASGTVNTEAFF. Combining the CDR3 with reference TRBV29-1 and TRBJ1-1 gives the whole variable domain SAVISQKPSRDICQRGTSLTIQCQVDSQVTMMFWYRQQPGQSLTLIATANQGSEATYESGFVIDKFPISRPNLTFSTLTVSNMSPEDSSIYLCSASGTVNTEAFFGQGTRLTVV.

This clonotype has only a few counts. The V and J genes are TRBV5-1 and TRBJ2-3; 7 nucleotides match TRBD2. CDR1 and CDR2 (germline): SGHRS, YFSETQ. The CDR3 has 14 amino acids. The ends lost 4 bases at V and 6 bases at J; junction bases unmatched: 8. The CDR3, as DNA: TGCGCCAGCAGCCCCGCCGTGGGGGGGGATACGCAGTATTTT. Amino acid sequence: CASSPAVGGDTQYF.

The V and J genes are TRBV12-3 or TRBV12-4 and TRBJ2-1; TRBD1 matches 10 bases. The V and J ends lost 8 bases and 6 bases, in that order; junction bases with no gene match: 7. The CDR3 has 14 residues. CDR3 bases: TGTGCCAGCGGAGACAGGGGGCCATCCAATGAGCAGTTCTTC. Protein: CASGDRGPSNEQFF.

In DNA, the CDR3 is TGTGCCGGCGCGGTCGCGGGCGGAGAAAAACTGTTTTTT. This translates into CAGAVAGGEKLFF. V is TRBV7-2 and J is TRBJ1-4; the D is unclear. Looked up from germline, CDR1 is SGHTA and CDR2 is FQGNSA. This CDR3 has 13 amino acids. Trimming left V 11 bases short and J 8 bases short, with 18 bases between.

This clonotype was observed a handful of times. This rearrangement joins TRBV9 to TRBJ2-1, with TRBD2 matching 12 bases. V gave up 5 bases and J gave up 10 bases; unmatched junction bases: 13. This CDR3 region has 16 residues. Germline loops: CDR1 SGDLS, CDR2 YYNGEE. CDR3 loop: CASRRTGDGTSGEQFF. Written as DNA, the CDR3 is TGTGCCAGCAGAAGGACAGGGGACGGGACTAGCGGGGAGCAGTTCTTC.

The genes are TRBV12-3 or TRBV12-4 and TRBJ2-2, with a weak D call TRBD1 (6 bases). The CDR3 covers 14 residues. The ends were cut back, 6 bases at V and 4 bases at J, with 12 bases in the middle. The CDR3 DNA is TGTGCCAGCAGCCCTACAGGGATCACCGGGGAGCTGTTTTTT. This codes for CASSPTGITGELFF.

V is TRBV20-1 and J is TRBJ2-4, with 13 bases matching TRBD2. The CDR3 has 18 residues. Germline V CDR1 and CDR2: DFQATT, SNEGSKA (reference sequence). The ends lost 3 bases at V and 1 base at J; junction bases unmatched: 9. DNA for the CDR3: TGCAGTGCTAGCCGTACTAGCGGGGGGGCTATGGCCAAAAACATTCAGTACTTC. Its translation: CSASRTSGGAMAKNIQYF.

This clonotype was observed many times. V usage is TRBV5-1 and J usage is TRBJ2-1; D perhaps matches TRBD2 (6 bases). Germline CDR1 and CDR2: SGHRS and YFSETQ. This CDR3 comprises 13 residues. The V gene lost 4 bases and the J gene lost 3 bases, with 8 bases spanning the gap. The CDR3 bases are TGCGCCAGCAGCGGAGGGGTCTACAATGAGCAGTTCTTC. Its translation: CASSGGVYNEQFF.

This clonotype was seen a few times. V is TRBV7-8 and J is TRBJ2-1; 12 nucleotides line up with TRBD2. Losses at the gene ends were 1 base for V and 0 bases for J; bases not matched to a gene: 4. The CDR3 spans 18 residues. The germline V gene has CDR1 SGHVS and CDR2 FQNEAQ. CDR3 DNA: TGTGCCAGCAGCTTAGTCACTAGCGGGAGGTACTCCTACAATGAGCAGTTCTTC. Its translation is CASSLVTSGRYSYNEQFF.

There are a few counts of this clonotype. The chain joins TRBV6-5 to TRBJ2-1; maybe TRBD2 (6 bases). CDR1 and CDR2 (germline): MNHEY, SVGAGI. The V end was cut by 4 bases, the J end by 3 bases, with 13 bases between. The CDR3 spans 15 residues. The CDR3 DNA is TGTGCCAGCAGTTTCGGGACTTTCAACTACAATGAGCAGTTCTTC. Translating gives CASSFGTFNYNEQFF.